Below, 28 T cell receptor beta chains from the same sample are listed, as sequenced in a study of T cells after posttransplantation cyclophosphamide. This table comes from immunoSEQ multiplex PCR, and its TCRdb copy is limited to in-frame clones, with some not included. The table lists tens of thousands of clones, around 98% of them singletons. Sequencing used naive CD8+ T cells sorted from PBMCs. These receptors came from a man aged 35 to 55 in good health, CMV-negative, and a related stem cell transplant donor.

This chain joins TRBV28 and TRBJ2-3; D uncertain. The CDR3 sequence is 14 residues long. Trimming stripped 8 bases from V and 0 bases from J, with 12 bases between. The V gene's germline CDR1 is MDHEN and CDR2 SYDVKM. In nucleotides, the CDR3 is TGTGCCAGCCAAGCCCTGGTGAGCACAGATACGCAGTATTTT. Residues: CASQALVSTDTQYF. Looking up the rest from reference TRBV28 and TRBJ2-3 gives the full variable domain: DVKVTQSSRYLVKRTGEKVFLECVQDMDHENMFWYRQDPGLGLRLIYFSYDVKMKEKGDIPEGYSVSREKKERFSLILESASTNQTSMYLCASQALVSTDTQYFGPGTRLTVL.

The chain recombines TRBV2 with TRBJ1-2, with D perhaps TRBD1 (5 bases). In germline, CDR1 is SNHLY, CDR2 FYNNEI. With 6 bases removed from V and 6 bases from J, the gap between germline ends came to 11 bases. This CDR3 has 12 residues. This chain's CDR3 is CASRGGDHGYTF. The CDR3 bases are TGTGCCAGCAGGGGGGGGGACCATGGCTACACCTTC.

Written as DNA, the CDR3 is TGTGCCAGCAGCTTACCGGGTCAGCCCCAGCATTTT. Protein sequence: CASSLPGQPQHF. The chain is built from TRBV7-9 and TRBJ1-5; D not certain. The length of the CDR3 is 12 residues. In germline, CDR1 is SEHNR, CDR2 FQNEAQ (reference sequence). V was trimmed by 2 bases and J by 6 bases, leaving 5 bases between them.

J is TRBJ2-1 and V is TRBV18; weak D call: TRBD1 (6 bases). Germline lookup yields CDR1 KGHSH and CDR2 LQKENI. The CDR3 sequence is 16 residues long. V lost 3 bases, J lost 3 bases, and 15 bases lay in between. The CDR3 bases are TGTGCCAGCTCACCTCCGAGGACAGAAATCTACAATGAGCAGTTCTTC. Encoded protein: CASSPPRTEIYNEQFF.

The gene calls are TRBV2 and TRBJ2-5; D call uncertain. The CDR3 runs to 13 residues. V gave up 2 bases and J gave up 2 bases, with 6 bases separating them. The germline V gene has CDR1 SNHLY and CDR2 FYNNEI. CDR3 in DNA: TGTGCCAGCAGTGAACCAGAACAAGAGACCCAGTACTTC. Translation: CASSEPEQETQYF.

V and J are TRBV15 and TRBJ2-7; D is possibly TRBD2 (5 bases). The CDR3 contains 14 residues. Trimming left V 3 bases short and J 7 bases short, with 16 bases between. Per the germline V gene, CDR1 is LNHNV and CDR2 is YYDKDF (reference sequence). The CDR3 loop is CATSSGPPGYEQYF. Here the CDR3 DNA reads TGTGCCACCAGCAGCGGACCCCCGGGGTATGAGCAGTACTTC.

V is TRBV27 and J is TRBJ2-3; 11 nucleotides align to TRBD2. CDR1 MNHEY and CDR2 SMNVEV come from the germline V gene (reference sequence). The CDR3 sequence is 16 residues long. With V trimmed by 5 bases and J by 0 bases, 4 bases remained unmatched. The CDR3 DNA is TGTGCCAGCAGTATAAGACTAGCGGGAAGCACAGATACGCAGTATTTT. Residues: CASSIRLAGSTDTQYF.

The CDR3 reads CASRSGEEHEQFF. CDR3 coding DNA: TGTGCCAGCAGAAGCGGGGAAGAACATGAGCAGTTCTTC. This chain links TRBV9 with TRBJ2-1, with 7 bases matching TRBD2. Germline V CDR1 and CDR2: SGDLS, YYNGEE. V lost 5 bases, J lost 8 bases, and 7 bases stayed unmatched. The CDR3 is 13 residues long.

The chain joins TRBV30 to TRBJ2-7; D is unclear. Trimming removed 0 bases at V and 2 bases at J, with 8 bases between. Germline values: CDR1 GTSNPN, CDR2 SVGIG (reference sequence). CDR3 size: 13 residues. CDR3 sequence (DNA): TGTGCCTGGAGTGTGGGCCAAGCCTACGAGCAGTACTTC. It encodes CAWSVGQAYEQYF. Complete variable domain (other parts from reference TRBV30 and TRBJ2-7): SQTIHQWPATLVQPVGSPLSLECTVEGTSNPNLYWYRQAAGRGLQLLFYSVGIGQISSEVPQNLSASRPQDRQFILSSKKLLLSDSGFYLCAWSVGQAYEQYFGPGTRLTVT.

The rearrangement uses TRBV5-1 and TRBJ2-1; D gene uncertain. This CDR3 spans 12 amino acids. V was pared by 4 bases and J by 7 bases, with 9 bases between. Germline V gene data show CDR1 as SGHRS and CDR2 as YFSETQ. This CDR3 reads CASSPAENEQFF. The CDR3 DNA is TGCGCCAGCAGCCCGGCGGAGAATGAGCAGTTCTTC. Variable domain in full (rest from reference TRBV5-1 and TRBJ2-1): KAGVTQTPRYLIKTRGQQVTLSCSPISGHRSVSWYQQTPGQGLQFLFEYFSETQRNKGNFPGRFSGRQFSNSRSEMNVSTLELGDSALYLCASSPAENEQFFGPGTRLTVL.

V usage is TRBV6-5 and J usage is TRBJ2-1, with D possibly matching TRBD1 (6 bases). CDR3 length equals 14 residues. Looked up from germline, CDR1 is MNHEY and CDR2 is SVGAGI. V was cut by 0 bases and J by 7 bases, with 10 bases left in between. For the CDR3, the DNA is TGTGCCAGCAGTTACTCGCCCACAGGGAATGAGCAGTTCTTC. This translates into CASSYSPTGNEQFF.

This clone showed up just once. This rearrangement joins TRBV27 to TRBJ2-7, with 15 bases that match TRBD2. Germline CDR1 and CDR2: MNHEY and SMNVEV (reference sequence). The CDR3 runs to 16 residues. V shed 5 bases, J shed 6 bases, and the junction held 8 bases outside the gene matches. CDR3 bases: TGTGCCAGCAGTGACCAGGGACTAGCGGGAGGAGGCGAGCAGTACTTC. Translation gives CASSDQGLAGGGEQYF.

V usage is TRBV7-8 and J usage is TRBJ2-2, with a possible D match to TRBD2 (6 bases). The V end lost 4 bases, the J end lost 7 bases, and 16 bases lay between the germline ends. The CDR3 covers 15 residues. In germline, CDR1 is SGHVS, CDR2 FQNEAQ. CDR3 sequence reads: CASSYLEGLIGELFF. CDR3 bases: TGTGCCAGCAGCTATTTGGAGGGCCTCATCGGGGAGCTGTTTTTT.

In DNA form, the CDR3 reads TGTGCCAGCAGCCCCCAGGGTGGACTAGCGGCGAACACCGGGGAGCTGTTTTTT. Its protein is CASSPQGGLAANTGELFF. The J gene is TRBJ2-2, the V gene TRBV7-9, with 10 positions matching TRBD2. This CDR3 has 18 residues. Unmatched junction bases numbered 9, after V lost 5 bases and J lost 0 bases. The V gene's germline CDR1 is SEHNR and CDR2 FQNEAQ (reference sequence).

The chain has TRBV28 and TRBJ1-2; possible D gene TRBD1, 5 bases. Germline V CDR1 and CDR2: MDHEN, SYDVKM. With 6 bases removed from V and 5 bases from J, the gap between germline ends came to 16 bases. The CDR3 loop spans 14 amino acids. The CDR3 is CASSLKHGGYGYTF. CDR3 coding DNA: TGTGCCAGCAGCCTTAAACACGGGGGATATGGCTACACCTTC.

The chain combines TRBV19 with TRBJ2-7; tentatively, D is TRBD2 (6 bases). Germline V gene sequence: CDR1 LNHDA, CDR2 SQIVND (reference sequence). The CDR3 covers 14 residues. V was pared by 5 bases and J by 7 bases, with 18 bases between. This CDR3 reads CASSSRDSSREQYF. The DNA for the CDR3 is TGTGCCAGTAGTTCCCGGGACTCCTCTCGGGAGCAGTACTTC.

The chain links TRBV2 to TRBJ2-7, with 7 bases that match TRBD2. The CDR3 length is 16 residues. J was trimmed by 6 bases and V by 4 bases; bases with no gene match: 15. Germline V gene data show CDR1 as SNHLY and CDR2 as FYNNEI. The CDR3 loop reads CASSVPIGRGTTEQYF. The CDR3 region has the DNA TGTGCCAGCAGTGTACCAATCGGGCGTGGGACTACCGAGCAGTACTTC.

The CDR3 nucleotides read TGTGCCAGCAGCTTAGAGATCGCAAGCGGGGGCTCCTACAATGAGCAGTTCTTC. Its translation is CASSLEIASGGSYNEQFF. The V gene is TRBV11-3, the J gene TRBJ2-1; 8 bases map to TRBD2. In germline, CDR1 is SGHNT, CDR2 YENEEA. This CDR3 comprises 18 residues. Trimming took 0 bases from V and 0 from J; bases not matched to a gene: 7.

This clone occurred once. The chain recombines TRBV6-5 with TRBJ2-7; the match to TRBD1 covers 7 bases. V was pared by 3 bases and J by 7 bases, with 9 bases of the junction left unmatched. Germline V gene data show CDR1 as MNHEY and CDR2 as SVGAGI. The CDR3 contains 14 residues. CDR3: CASSYDLRGREQYF. The CDR3 coding sequence is TGTGCCAGCAGTTATGATCTGAGGGGGCGAGAGCAGTACTTC.

This clone was seen a single time. The rearrangement uses TRBV5-5 and TRBJ2-1; tentative D call: TRBD1 (6 bases). Between the trimmed V and J ends, which lost 7 bases and 0 bases, there was a span of 8 bases. This CDR3 comprises 13 residues. The germline V gene has CDR1 SGHKS and CDR2 YYEKEE (reference sequence). CDR3 protein: CASGQSSYNEQFF. The CDR3 nucleotides are TGTGCCAGCGGACAGAGCTCCTACAATGAGCAGTTCTTC. Together with reference TRBV5-5 and TRBJ2-1, the CDR3 gives the full variable domain: DAGVTQSPTHLIKTRGQQVTLRCSPISGHKSVSWYQQVLGQGPQFIFQYYEKEERGRGNFPDRFSARQFPNYSSELNVNALLLGDSALYLCASGQSSYNEQFFGPGTRLTVL.

This clone was seen only a few times. The chain combines TRBV7-3 with TRBJ2-1; 7 bases are a match to TRBD1. V was clipped by 4 bases and J by 8 bases; unmatched bases: 2. The CDR3 extends over 12 amino acids. Germline loops: CDR1 SGHTA, CDR2 FQGTGA. The CDR3 DNA reads TGTGCCAGCAGCTCAGACAGGGATGAGCAGTTCTTC. Translated, it gives CASSSDRDEQFF.

The rearrangement uses TRBV6-5 and TRBJ2-7; the match to TRBD1 covers 10 bases. This CDR3 spans 16 amino acids. V trimming: 0 bases; J trimming: 6 bases; junction bases outside the gene matches: 8. Per germline, CDR1 MNHEY and CDR2 SVGAGI. CDR3 residues: CASSYSRTGGSGEQYF. The DNA for the CDR3 is TGTGCCAGCAGTTACTCGAGGACAGGGGGATCAGGCGAGCAGTACTTC.

This sequence joins TRBV27 and TRBJ1-5, with D perhaps TRBD1 (6 bases). The germline gives CDR1 MNHEY, CDR2 SMNVEV (reference sequence). The CDR3 has 14 residues. V was pared by 3 bases and J by 6 bases, with 12 bases between. In DNA, the CDR3 is TGTGCCAGCAGTTTTGGGCAGGGGTCTCAGCCCCAGCATTTT. Translation gives CASSFGQGSQPQHF.

The chain is built from TRBV6-6 and TRBJ2-1; TRBD1 aligns across 8 bases. V lost 5 bases, J lost 6 bases, and 9 bases stayed unmatched. CDR1 is MNHNY and CDR2 is SVGAGI in the germline V gene (reference sequence). The CDR3 consists of 15 residues. This CDR3 is CASSLDRGGGNEQFF. CDR3 DNA sequence: TGTGCCAGCAGTCTCGACAGGGGCGGCGGCAATGAGCAGTTCTTC.

This chain uses TRBV5-1 with TRBJ2-7, with TRBD1 matching 9 bases. The CDR3 spans 15 residues. Germline CDR1 SGHRS, CDR2 YFSETQ. With 4 bases clipped from V and 5 bases from J, the junction kept 10 bases outside the gene matches. The CDR3 DNA sequence: TGCGCCAGCAGCCCGTCCGGGACAGGGCCCCACGAGCAGTACTTC. This translates into CASSPSGTGPHEQYF.

The chain is built from TRBV27 and TRBJ2-1, with D possibly matching TRBD2 (6 bases). Looked up from germline, CDR1 is MNHEY and CDR2 is SMNVEV (reference sequence). Trimming removed 1 base at V and 7 bases at J, with 11 bases between. The CDR3 consists of 14 residues. The CDR3 nucleotides read TGTGCCAGCAGTTTATTTGGAGGGGTAAATGAGCAGTTCTTC. Protein product: CASSLFGGVNEQFF.

The rearrangement links TRBV19 to TRBJ2-7, with 14 bases matching TRBD2. Losses at the gene ends were 4 bases for V and 5 bases for J; bases not matched to a gene: 4. There are 15 residues in the CDR3. Per germline, CDR1 LNHDA and CDR2 SQIVND (reference sequence). This CDR3 reads CASSRLAGGPDEQYF. The CDR3 DNA reads as TGTGCCAGTAGTAGACTAGCGGGAGGGCCAGACGAGCAGTACTTC.

This sequence joins TRBV19 and TRBJ2-5; tentative D call: TRBD1 (5 bases). The CDR3 consists of 17 residues. Trimming cost V 2 bases and J 5 bases, with 21 bases left between them. Per germline, CDR1 LNHDA and CDR2 SQIVND (reference sequence). In DNA, the CDR3 is TGTGCCAGTAGTATAAGGGGTGAGGCCCCGGGCTCGGAGACCCAGTACTTC. It codes for CASSIRGEAPGSETQYF.